This TCR beta chain emerged from a study of shared clonotypes between healthy human individuals. Libraries were prepared by immunoSEQ multiplex PCR; TCRdb keeps only in-frame clonotypes and omits some of them. The repertoire holds 2 million to 3 million clones, with approximately 93% as singletons. Caucasian adults living in Nashville, Tennessee, provided all samples. V lost 3 bases, J lost 0 bases, and 2 bases stayed unmatched. CDR1 is MDHEN and CDR2 is SYDVKM in the germline V gene. This CDR3 has 15 residues. This clone showed up just a few times. The source is a man between 18 and 35 years old in good health. Some clones in this sample may be carry-over from other donors' samples. J is TRBJ2-3 and V is TRBV28, with 8 bases matching TRBD1. The sequencing input was naive CD4+ T cells from PBMCs. Subset described: CD45RA+ positively selected. This CDR3 reads CASSLGQVSTDTQYF. CDR3 DNA sequence: TGTGCCAGCAGTTTGGGACAGGTTAGCACAGATACGCAGTATTTT.